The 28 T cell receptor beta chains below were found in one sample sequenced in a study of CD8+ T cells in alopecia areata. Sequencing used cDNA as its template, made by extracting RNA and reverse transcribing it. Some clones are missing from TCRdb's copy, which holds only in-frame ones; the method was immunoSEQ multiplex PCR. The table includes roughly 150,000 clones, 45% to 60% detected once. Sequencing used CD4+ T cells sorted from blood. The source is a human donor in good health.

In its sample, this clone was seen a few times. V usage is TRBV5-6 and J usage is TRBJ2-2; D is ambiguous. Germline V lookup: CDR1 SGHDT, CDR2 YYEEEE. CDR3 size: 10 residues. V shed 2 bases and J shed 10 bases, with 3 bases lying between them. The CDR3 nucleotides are TGTGCCAGCAGCTTATCGGAGCTGTTTTTT. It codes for CASSLSELFF.

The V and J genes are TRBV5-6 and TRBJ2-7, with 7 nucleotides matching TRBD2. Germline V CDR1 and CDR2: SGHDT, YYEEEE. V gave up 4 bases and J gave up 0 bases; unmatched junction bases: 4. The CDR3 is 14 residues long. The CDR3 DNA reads TGTGCCAGCAGCGGGAGACTAGCCTCCTACGAGCAGTACTTC. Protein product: CASSGRLASYEQYF.

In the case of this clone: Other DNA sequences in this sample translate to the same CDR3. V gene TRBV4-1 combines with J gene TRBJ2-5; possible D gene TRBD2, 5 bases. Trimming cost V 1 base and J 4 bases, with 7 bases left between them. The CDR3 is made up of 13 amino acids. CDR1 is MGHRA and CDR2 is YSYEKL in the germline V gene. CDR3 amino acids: CASSQVAGETQYF. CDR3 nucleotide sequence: TGCGCCAGCAGCCAAGTTGCGGGAGAGACCCAGTACTTC.

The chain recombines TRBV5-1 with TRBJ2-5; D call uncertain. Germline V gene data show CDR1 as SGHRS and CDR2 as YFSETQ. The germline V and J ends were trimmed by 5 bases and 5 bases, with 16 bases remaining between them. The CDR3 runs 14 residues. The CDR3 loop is CASRLESLAETQYF. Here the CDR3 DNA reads TGCGCCAGCAGACTGGAGTCCTTGGCGGAGACCCAGTACTTC.

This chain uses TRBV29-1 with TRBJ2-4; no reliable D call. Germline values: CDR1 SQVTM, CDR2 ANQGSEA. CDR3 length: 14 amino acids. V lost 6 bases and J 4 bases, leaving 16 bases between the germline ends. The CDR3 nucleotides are TGCAGCGTAAGCAAAGGGTCAGATAAAAACATTCAGTACTTC. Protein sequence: CSVSKGSDKNIQYF.

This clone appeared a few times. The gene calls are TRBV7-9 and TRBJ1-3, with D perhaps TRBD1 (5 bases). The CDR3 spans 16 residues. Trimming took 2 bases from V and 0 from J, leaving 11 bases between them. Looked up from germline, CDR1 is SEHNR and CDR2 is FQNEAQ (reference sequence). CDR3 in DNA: TGTGCCAGCAGCTTATATCAGGGAGCCTCTGGAAACACCATATATTTT. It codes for CASSLYQGASGNTIYF.

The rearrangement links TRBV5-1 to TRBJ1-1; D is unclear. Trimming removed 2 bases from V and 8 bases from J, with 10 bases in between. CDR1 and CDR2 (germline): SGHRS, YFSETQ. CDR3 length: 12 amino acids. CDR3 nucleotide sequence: TGCGCCAGCAGCTTTACCAACGGAGAAGCTTTCTTT. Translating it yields CASSFTNGEAFF.

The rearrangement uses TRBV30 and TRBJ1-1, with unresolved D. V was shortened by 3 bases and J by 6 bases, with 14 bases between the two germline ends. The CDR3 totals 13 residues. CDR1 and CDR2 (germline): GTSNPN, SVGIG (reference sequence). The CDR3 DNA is TGTGCCTGGAGGAAGAGTCTTCGTCCTGAAGCTTTCTTT. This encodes CAWRKSLRPEAFF.

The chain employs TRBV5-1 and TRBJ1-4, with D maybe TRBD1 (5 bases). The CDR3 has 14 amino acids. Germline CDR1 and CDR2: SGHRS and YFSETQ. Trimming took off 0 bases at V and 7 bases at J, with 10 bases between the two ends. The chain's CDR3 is CASSLEGTAEKLFF. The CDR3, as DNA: TGCGCCAGCAGCTTGGAGGGGACTGCTGAAAAACTGTTTTTT.

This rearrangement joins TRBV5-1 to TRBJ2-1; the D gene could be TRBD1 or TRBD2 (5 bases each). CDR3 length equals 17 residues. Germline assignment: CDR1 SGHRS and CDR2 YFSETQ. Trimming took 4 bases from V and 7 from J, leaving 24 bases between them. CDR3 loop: CASSPSTPGPGRNEQFF. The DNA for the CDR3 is TGCGCCAGCAGCCCCTCCACGCCGGGACCCGGCAGGAATGAGCAGTTCTTC.

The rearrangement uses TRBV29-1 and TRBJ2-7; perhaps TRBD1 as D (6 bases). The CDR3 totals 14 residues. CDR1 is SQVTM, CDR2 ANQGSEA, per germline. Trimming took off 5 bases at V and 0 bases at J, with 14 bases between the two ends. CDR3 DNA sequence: TGCAGCGTTCTTGGGGGCCGAGGCTCCTACGAGCAGTACTTC. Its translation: CSVLGGRGSYEQYF.

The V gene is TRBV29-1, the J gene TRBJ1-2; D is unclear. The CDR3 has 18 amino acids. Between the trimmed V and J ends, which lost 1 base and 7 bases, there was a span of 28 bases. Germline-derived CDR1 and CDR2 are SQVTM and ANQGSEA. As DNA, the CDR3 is TGCAGCGTTGAAGGAGGAGGCGTACGGACGGGAGGCGTTCGTGGCTACACCTTC. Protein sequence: CSVEGGGVRTGGVRGYTF.

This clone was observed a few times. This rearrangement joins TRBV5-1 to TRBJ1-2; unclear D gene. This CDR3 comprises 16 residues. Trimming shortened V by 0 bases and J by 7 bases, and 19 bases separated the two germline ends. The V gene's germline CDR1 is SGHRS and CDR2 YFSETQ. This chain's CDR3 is CASSLEGLSVTRGYTF. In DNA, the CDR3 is TGCGCCAGCAGCTTGGAGGGATTGTCAGTAACACGTGGCTACACCTTC.

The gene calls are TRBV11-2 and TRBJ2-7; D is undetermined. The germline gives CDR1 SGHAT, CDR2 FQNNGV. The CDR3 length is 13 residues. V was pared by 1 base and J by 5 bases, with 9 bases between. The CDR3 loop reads CASSLVDDDEQYF. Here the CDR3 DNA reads TGTGCCAGCAGCTTAGTGGACGACGACGAGCAGTACTTC.

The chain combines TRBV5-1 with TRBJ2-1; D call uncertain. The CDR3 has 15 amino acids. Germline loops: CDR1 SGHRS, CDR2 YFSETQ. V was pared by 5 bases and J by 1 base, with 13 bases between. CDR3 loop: CASRGSVGSYNEQFF. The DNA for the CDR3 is TGCGCCAGCAGGGGTTCGGTTGGTTCCTACAATGAGCAGTTCTTC.

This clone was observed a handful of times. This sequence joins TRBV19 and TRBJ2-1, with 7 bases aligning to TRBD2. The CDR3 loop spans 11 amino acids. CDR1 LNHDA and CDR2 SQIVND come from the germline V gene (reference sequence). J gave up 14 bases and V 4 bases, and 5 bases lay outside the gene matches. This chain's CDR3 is CASSTGRGEFF. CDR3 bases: TGTGCCAGTAGTACCGGCCGGGGGGAGTTCTTC.

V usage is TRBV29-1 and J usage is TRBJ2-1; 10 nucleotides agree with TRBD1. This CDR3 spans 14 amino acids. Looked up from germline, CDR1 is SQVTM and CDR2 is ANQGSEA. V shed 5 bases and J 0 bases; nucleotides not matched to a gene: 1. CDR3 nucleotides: TGCAGCGTTCGGACAGGGGGCTCCTACAATGAGCAGTTCTTC. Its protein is CSVRTGGSYNEQFF.

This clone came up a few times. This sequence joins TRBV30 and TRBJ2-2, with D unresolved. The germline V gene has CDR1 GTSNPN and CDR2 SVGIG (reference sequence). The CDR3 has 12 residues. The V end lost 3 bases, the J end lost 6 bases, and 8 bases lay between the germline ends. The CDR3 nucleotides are TGTGCCTGGAGCGGGTACCCCGGGGAGCTGTTTTTT. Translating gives CAWSGYPGELFF.

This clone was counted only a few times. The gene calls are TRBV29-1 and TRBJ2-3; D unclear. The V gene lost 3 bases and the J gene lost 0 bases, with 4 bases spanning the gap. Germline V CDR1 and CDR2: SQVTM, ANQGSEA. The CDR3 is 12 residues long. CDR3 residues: CSVERSTDTQYF. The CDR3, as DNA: TGCAGCGTTGAGCGGAGCACAGATACGCAGTATTTT.

This CDR3 reads CASRSTRTGMVYEQYF. The CDR3 bases are TGTGCCAGCAGATCTACCAGGACAGGGATGGTCTACGAGCAGTACTTC. The rearrangement joins TRBV27 to TRBJ2-7, with 8 nucleotides matching TRBD1. Germline assignment: CDR1 MNHEY and CDR2 SMNVEV (reference sequence). V lost 6 bases and J lost 3; bases outside the gene matches: 13. The CDR3 runs to 16 residues.

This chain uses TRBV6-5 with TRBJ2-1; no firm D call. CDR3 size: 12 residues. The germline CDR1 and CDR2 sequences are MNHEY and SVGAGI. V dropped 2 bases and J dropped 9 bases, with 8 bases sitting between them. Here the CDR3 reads CASSYQYGEQFF. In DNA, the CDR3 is TGTGCCAGCAGTTACCAATACGGTGAGCAGTTCTTC.

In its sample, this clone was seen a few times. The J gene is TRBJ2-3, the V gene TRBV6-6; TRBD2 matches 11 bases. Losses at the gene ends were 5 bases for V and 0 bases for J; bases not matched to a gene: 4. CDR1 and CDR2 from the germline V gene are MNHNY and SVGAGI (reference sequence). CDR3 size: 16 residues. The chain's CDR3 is CASSRGLAESTDTQYF. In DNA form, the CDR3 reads TGTGCCAGCAGTCGGGGACTAGCGGAGAGCACAGATACGCAGTATTTT.

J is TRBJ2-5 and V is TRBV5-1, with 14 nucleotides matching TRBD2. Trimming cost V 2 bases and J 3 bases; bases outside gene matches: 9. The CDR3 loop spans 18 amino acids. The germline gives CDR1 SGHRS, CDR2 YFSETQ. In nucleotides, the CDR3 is TGCGCCAGCAGCTTCTCTATGGGACTAGCGGGAGTAAAAGAGACCCAGTACTTC. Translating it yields CASSFSMGLAGVKETQYF.

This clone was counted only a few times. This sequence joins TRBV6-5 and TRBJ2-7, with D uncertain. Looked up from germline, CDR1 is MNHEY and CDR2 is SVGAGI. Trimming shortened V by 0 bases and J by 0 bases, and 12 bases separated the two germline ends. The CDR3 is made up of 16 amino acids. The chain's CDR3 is CASSYSIQLSSYEQYF. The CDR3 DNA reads TGTGCCAGCAGTTACTCGATACAGTTGAGCTCCTACGAGCAGTACTTC.

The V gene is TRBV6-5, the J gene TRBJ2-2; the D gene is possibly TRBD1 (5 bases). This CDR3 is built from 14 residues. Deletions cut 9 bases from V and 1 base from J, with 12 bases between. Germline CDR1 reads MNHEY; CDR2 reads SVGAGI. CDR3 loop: CASILTGNTGELFF. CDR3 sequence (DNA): TGTGCCAGTATCCTAACAGGGAACACCGGGGAGCTGTTTTTT.

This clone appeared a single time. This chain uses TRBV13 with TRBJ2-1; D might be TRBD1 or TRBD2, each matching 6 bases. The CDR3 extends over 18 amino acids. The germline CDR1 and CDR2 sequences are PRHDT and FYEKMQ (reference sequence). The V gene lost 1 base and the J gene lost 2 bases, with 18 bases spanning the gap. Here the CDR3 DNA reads TGTGCCAGCAGCTTAGCCTTTTGGGGGGCGAACCCCTACAATGAGCAGTTCTTC. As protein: CASSLAFWGANPYNEQFF.

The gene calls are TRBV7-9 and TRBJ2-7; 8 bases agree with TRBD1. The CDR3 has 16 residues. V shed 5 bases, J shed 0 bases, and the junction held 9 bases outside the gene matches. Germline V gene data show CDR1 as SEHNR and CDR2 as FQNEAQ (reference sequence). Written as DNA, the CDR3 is TGTGCCAGCAGCCTTCGGACAGGGATGAGCTCCTACGAGCAGTACTTC. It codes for CASSLRTGMSSYEQYF.

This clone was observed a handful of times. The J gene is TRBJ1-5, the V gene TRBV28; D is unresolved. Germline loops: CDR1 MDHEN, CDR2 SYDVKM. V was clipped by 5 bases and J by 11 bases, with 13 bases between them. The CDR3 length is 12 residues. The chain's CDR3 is CASSPQVLSQHF. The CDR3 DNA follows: TGTGCCAGCAGTCCCCAGGTGCTGTCCCAGCATTTT. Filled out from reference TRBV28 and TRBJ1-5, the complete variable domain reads DVKVTQSSRYLVKRTGEKVFLECVQDMDHENMFWYRQDPGLGLRLIYFSYDVKMKEKGDIPEGYSVSREKKERFSLILESASTNQTSMYLCASSPQVLSQHFGDGTRLSIL.